The clone carrying this T cell receptor beta chain was seen just once. The antigen is undetermined. The PCR used 60 Vbeta and 13 Jbeta primers. Measured with immunoSEQ multiplex PCR; TCRdb has only the in-frame clones, and not every one. This sample carries 150,000 to 200,000 clones, roughly 79% of them seen once, and the ten largest clones take approximately 2%. This sample is part of a study of cytomegalovirus exposure and HLA in healthy donors. Study-wide results and caveats: HLA alleles showed associations with 16,951 TCR beta sequences in a later analysis, at a 0.05 false discovery rate.

The CDR3 covers 14 residues. V trimming: 4 bases; J trimming: 8 bases; junction bases outside the gene matches: 4. CDR1 and CDR2 from the germline V gene are KGHSH and LQKENI. Sequencing was performed on PBMCs. The sequence derives from a man aged 25-45 years in good health and CMV-seronegative. The chain recombines TRBV18 with TRBJ1-6; TRBD1 agrees at 8 bases. CDR3 in amino acids: CASSLDRGYSPLHF. The CDR3 DNA follows: TGTGCCAGCTCACTCGACAGGGGCTATTCACCCCTCCACTTT.